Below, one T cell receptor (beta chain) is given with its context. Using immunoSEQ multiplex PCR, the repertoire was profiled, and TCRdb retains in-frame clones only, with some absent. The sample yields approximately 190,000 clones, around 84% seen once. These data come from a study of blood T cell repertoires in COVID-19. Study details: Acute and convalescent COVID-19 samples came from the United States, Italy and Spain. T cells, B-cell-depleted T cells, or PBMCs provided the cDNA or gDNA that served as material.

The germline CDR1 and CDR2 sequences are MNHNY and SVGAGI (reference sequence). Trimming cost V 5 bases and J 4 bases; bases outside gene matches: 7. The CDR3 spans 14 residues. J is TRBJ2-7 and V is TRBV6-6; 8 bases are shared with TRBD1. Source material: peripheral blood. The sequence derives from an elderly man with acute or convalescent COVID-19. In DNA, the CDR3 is TGTGCCAGCAGTAAGGGGACAGGCCGGTACGAGCAGTACGTC. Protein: CASSKGTGRYEQYV.